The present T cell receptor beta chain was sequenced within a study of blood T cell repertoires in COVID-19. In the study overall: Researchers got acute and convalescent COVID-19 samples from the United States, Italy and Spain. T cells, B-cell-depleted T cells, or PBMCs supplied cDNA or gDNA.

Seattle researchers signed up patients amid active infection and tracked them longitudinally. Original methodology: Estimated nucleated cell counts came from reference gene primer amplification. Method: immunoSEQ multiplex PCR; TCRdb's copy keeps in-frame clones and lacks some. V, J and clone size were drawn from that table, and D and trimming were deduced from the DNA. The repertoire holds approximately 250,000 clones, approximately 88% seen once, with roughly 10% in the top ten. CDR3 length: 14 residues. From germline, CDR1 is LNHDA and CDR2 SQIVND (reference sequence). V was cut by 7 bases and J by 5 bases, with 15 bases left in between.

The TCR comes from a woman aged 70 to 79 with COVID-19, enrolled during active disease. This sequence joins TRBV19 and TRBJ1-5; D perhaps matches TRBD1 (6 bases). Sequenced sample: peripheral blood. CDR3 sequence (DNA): TGTGCCAGTATGCTGTGGGCAGGGGATCAGCCCCAGCATTTT. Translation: CASMLWAGDQPQHF.